This TCR beta chain was obtained from a study of beta chain features in type 1 diabetes. Study-wide results and caveats: Patients with Type 1 diabetes showed moderately but significantly shorter TCRB CDR3s in all four CD4+ subsets.

This CDR3 has 14 amino acids. The germline V gene has CDR1 MNHEY and CDR2 SMNVEV (reference sequence). This clone was observed a few times. Its specificity is unknown. The junction does not match germline at one end; this may be a read error. What was sequenced were expressed TCRB transcripts, since all of the isolated RNA had been reverse transcribed. The method was immunoSEQ multiplex PCR; TCRdb's version includes in-frame clones alone and lacks a portion of them. This sample has 600,000 or so clones, with about an eighth found just once. The TCR comes from a man aged 25 to 45 with type 1 diabetes. The chain joins TRBV27 to TRBJ2-1, with D perhaps matching TRBD2 (5 bases). What was sequenced was naive CD4+ T cells from blood. CDR3 nucleotides: TGTGCCAGCAGTTTGAGGGAGCTTCCAAGATCCAGGATCTTC. It codes for CASSLRELPRSRIF.